Below are 10 T cell receptor beta chains sequenced from a single sample in a study of persistence of HIV-infected CD4 T cells. Sequencing used immunoSEQ version 4 in survey mode. Clones were read by immunoSEQ multiplex PCR, and TCRdb kept only the in-frame ones, dropping some. The table shows tens of thousands of clones, with roughly four fifths occurring only once. An overlapping HIV-1 Gag peptide pool stimulated these cells at about 0.94 ug/peptide/mL. CD40L-negative CD69-negative CD45RO-high memory CD4+ T cells were sorted as populations depleted of antigen-responding cells. What these receptors recognize is not known. This sample comprised CD4+ T cells sorted from PBMCs after 18-hour stimulation, obtained from a patient who received antiretroviral therapy. These receptors came from an adult woman with HIV who was CMV-seropositive.

This chain connects TRBV3-1 (or the pseudogene TRBV3-2) to TRBJ1-5; D may be TRBD1 (6 bases). The V and J ends lost 4 bases and 3 bases respectively, with 13 bases between them. The CDR3 extends over 15 amino acids. Looked up from germline, CDR1 is LGHDT and CDR2 is YNNKEL (reference sequence). CDR3 amino acids: CASSLGTGNNQPQHF. DNA for the CDR3: TGTGCCAGCAGCCTCGGAACAGGGAACAATCAGCCCCAGCATTTT.

V and J are TRBV3-1 (or the pseudogene TRBV3-2) and TRBJ2-3; 13 bases are a match to TRBD2. Looked up from germline, CDR1 is LGHDT and CDR2 is YNNKEL (reference sequence). The CDR3 totals 15 residues. V dropped 1 base and J dropped 6; count of bases not matched to a gene: 1. Here the CDR3 DNA reads TGTGCCAGCAGCCAAGGACTAGCGGGAGGCGATACGCAGTATTTT. As protein: CASSQGLAGGDTQYF.

V gene TRBV9 combines with J gene TRBJ2-7; 13 nucleotides align to TRBD2. This CDR3 comprises 16 residues. V lost 4 bases to trimming and J lost 6 bases; unmatched junction nucleotides: 10. Germline values: CDR1 SGDLS, CDR2 YYNGEE. CDR3 amino acids: CASSPGGTSGILEQYF. Written as DNA, the CDR3 is TGTGCCAGCAGCCCAGGTGGGACTAGCGGGATTCTCGAGCAGTACTTC.

V is TRBV6-5 and J is TRBJ1-1, with D unresolved. Between the trimmed V and J ends, which lost 6 bases and 2 bases, there was a span of 13 bases. The germline gives CDR1 MNHEY, CDR2 SVGAGI. The CDR3 spans 14 residues. In nucleotides, the CDR3 is TGTGCCAGCAGCCTAGCCCCGACCAACACTGAAGCTTTCTTT. Translating it yields CASSLAPTNTEAFF.

The chain combines TRBV18 with TRBJ2-1; D ambiguous. The germline V and J ends were trimmed by 6 bases and 3 bases, with 15 bases remaining between them. Germline values: CDR1 KGHSH, CDR2 LQKENI. The CDR3 runs 15 residues. The CDR3 reads CASSDRRTSYNEQFF. In DNA form, the CDR3 reads TGTGCCAGCTCGGATCGACGGACCAGCTACAATGAGCAGTTCTTC.

This chain joins TRBV24-1 and TRBJ1-2; D is unresolved. The CDR3 runs to 18 residues. The germline CDR1 and CDR2 sequences are KGHDR and SFDVKD. V dropped 5 bases and J dropped 0 bases, with 21 bases sitting between them. The CDR3 here is CATSAGPGGAGANYGYTF. Here the CDR3 DNA reads TGTGCCACCAGTGCTGGTCCAGGCGGAGCCGGGGCTAACTATGGCTACACCTTC.

A note on this clone: The sample carries other DNA sequences with the same CDR3. The rearrangement links TRBV18 to TRBJ1-5; TRBD1 aligns across 7 bases. This CDR3 region has 14 residues. V gave up 2 bases and J gave up 4 bases; unmatched junction bases: 2. Germline V gene sequence: CDR1 KGHSH, CDR2 LQKENI. The CDR3 loop reads CASSPTTGNQPQHF. The CDR3 DNA reads as TGTGCCAGCTCACCAACGACAGGGAATCAGCCCCAGCATTTT.

The chain uses TRBV5-5 and TRBJ2-7; TRBD2 matches 7 bases. The CDR3 length is 15 residues. Losses at the gene ends were 5 bases for V and 2 bases for J; bases not matched to a gene: 10. Looked up from germline, CDR1 is SGHKS and CDR2 is YYEKEE (reference sequence). The CDR3 is CASRLLGGEAYEQYF. CDR3 nucleotide sequence: TGTGCCAGCAGGCTCCTTGGGGGGGAAGCCTACGAGCAGTACTTC.

This chain links TRBV6-4 with TRBJ1-1; D is uncertain. CDR3 length: 16 amino acids. The germline V gene has CDR1 MRHNA and CDR2 SNTAGT. The V and J ends lost 0 bases and 1 base respectively, with 12 bases between them. The CDR3 DNA is TGTGCCAGCAGTGACTCATTCGCGGCCGGGAACACTGAAGCTTTCTTT. Amino acids: CASSDSFAAGNTEAFF.

The gene calls are TRBV7-2 and TRBJ2-7; the D is unclear. The germline gives CDR1 SGHTA, CDR2 FQGNSA. The CDR3 has 14 amino acids. The V gene lost 3 bases and the J gene lost 3 bases, with 12 bases spanning the gap. CDR3 in DNA: TGTGCCAGCAGCTTTCTCGACACCGGCTACGAGCAGTACTTC. Its translation: CASSFLDTGYEQYF.